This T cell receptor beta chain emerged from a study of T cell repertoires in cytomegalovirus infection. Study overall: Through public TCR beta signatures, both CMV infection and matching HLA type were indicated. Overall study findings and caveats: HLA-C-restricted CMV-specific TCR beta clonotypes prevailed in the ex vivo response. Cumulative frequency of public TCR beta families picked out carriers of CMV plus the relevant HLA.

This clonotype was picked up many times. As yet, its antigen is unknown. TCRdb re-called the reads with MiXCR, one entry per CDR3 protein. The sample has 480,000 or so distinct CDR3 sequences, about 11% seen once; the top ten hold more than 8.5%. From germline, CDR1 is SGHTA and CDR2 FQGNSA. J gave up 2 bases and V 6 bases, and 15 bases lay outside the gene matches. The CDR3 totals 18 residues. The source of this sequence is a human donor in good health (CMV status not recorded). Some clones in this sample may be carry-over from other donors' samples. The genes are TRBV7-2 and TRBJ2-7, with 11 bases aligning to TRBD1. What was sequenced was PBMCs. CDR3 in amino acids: CASRAGTGGRWMAYEQYF. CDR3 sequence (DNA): TGTGCCAGCAGGGCCGGGACAGGGGGTCGTTGGATGGCCTACGAGCAGTACTTC.